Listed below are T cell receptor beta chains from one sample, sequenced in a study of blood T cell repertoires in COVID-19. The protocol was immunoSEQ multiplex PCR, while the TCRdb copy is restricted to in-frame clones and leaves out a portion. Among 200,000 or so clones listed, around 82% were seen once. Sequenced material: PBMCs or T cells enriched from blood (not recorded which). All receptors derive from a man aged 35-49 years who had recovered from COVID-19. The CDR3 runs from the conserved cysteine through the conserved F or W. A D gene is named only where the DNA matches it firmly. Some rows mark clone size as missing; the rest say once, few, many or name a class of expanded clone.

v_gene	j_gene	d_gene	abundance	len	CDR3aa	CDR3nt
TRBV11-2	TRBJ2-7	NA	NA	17	CASSLGQNSWVSDEQYF	TGTGCCAGCAGCTTAGGACAGAACTCCTGGGTTAGTGACGAGCAGTACTTC
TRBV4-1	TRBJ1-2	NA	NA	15	CASSQPKDRPYGYTF	TGCGCCAGCAGCCAACCTAAAGACAGGCCCTATGGCTACACCTTC
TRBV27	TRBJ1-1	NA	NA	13	CASSPWTSREAFF	TGTGCCAGCAGTCCTTGGACATCTCGAGAGGCTTTCTTT
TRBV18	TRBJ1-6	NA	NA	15	CASSPHGGGNSPLHF	TGTGCCAGCTCACCCCACGGGGGAGGTAATTCACCCCTCCACTTT
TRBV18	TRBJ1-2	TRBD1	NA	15	CASSPGTGGAYGYTF	TGTGCCAGCTCACCAGGAACAGGGGGCGCCTATGGCTACACCTTC
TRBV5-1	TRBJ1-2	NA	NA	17	CASSLSQSAQTNYGYTF	TGCGCCAGCAGCTTGTCTCAATCCGCACAGACAAACTATGGCTACACCTTC
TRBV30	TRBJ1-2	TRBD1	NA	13	CAWRGTGTYGYTF	TGTGCCTGGAGGGGGACAGGCACCTATGGCTACACCTTC
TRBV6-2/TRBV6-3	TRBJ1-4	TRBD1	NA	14	CASSYSTGGEKLFF	TGTGCCAGCAGTTACTCGACAGGGGGGGAAAAACTGTTTTTT
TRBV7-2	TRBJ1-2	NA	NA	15	CASSLKGQGGYGYTF	TGTGCCAGCAGCTTAAAAGGGCAGGGAGGATATGGCTACACCTTC
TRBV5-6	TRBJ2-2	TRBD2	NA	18	CASSSLGSGGARTGELFF	TGTGCCAGCAGCTCCCTCGGGTCCGGGGGGGCTCGCACCGGGGAGCTGTTTTTT
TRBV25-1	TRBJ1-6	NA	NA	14	CASSGGTTNSPLHF	TGTGCCAGCAGTGGCGGGACCACTAATTCACCCCTCCACTTT
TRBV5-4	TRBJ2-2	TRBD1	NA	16	CASNHGQGDGTGELFF	TGTGCCAGCAACCATGGACAGGGGGACGGCACCGGGGAGCTGTTTTTT
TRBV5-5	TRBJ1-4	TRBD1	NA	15	CASSVLGQGSEKLFF	TGTGCCAGCAGCGTTCTGGGACAGGGGAGTGAAAAACTGTTTTTT
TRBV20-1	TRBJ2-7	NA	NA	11	CSARPPVAEYF	TGCAGTGCTAGACCCCCAGTAGCGGAGTACTTC
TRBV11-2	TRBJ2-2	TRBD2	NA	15	CASSLLAGSTGELFF	TGTGCCAGCAGCTTACTAGCGGGGAGCACCGGGGAGCTGTTTTTT
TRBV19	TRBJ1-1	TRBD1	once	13	CASSTQDRVVAFF	TGTGCCAGTAGTACCCAAGACAGGGTCGTGGCTTTCTTT
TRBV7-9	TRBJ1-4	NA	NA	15	CASSLVASKNEKLFF	TGTGCCAGCAGCTTAGTAGCATCCAAGAATGAAAAACTGTTTTTT
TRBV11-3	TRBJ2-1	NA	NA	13	CASSLSGNNEQFF	TGTGCCAGCAGCTTGTCAGGGAACAATGAGCAGTTCTTC
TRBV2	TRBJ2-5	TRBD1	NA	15	CASSEGQASQETQYF	TGTGCCAGCAGTGAGGGACAGGCGTCCCAAGAGACCCAGTACTTC
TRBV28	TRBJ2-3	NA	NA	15	CASPPRGGAIHTQYF	TGTGCCAGCCCTCCGAGGGGGGGGGCCATACATACGCAGTATTTT
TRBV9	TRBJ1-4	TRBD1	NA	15	CASSVGRQGNEKLFF	TGTGCCAGCAGCGTGGGGAGACAGGGTAATGAAAAACTGTTTTTT
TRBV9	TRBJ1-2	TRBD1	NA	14	CASSVAQGNYGYTF	TGTGCCAGCAGCGTAGCACAGGGGAACTATGGCTACACCTTC
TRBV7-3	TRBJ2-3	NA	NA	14	CASSPASRGDTQYF	TGTGCCAGCAGCCCAGCGTCCCGGGGGGATACGCAGTATTTT